Included here is one TCR beta chain sequence, with context. Its antigen is not identified. Constant-segment primers and 5'RACE yielded cDNA libraries for TCR alpha and TCR beta, each carrying sample barcodes and UMIs. TCRdb re-called the 5' RACE reads through MiXCR, storing one row per CDR3 protein. The table includes 190,000 or so distinct CDR3 sequences, around 30% detected once. This sample is part of a study of T-cell memory formation after mild COVID-19. The overall study: Largely donor-specific sequence clusters came from a couple of donors. Overall study findings and caveats: Memory from before infection featured some responding clones, which suggests cross-reactive memory joined.

The origin of this receptor is an adult woman who had mild COVID-19 (a few samples of this study predate the infection). Cell type and time point are not known. Sequenced: PBMCs or a T cell subset sorted from them (not recorded which).

In DNA form, the CDR3 reads TGTGCCAGCTCACCTCTAGCGGGAAGCACAGATACGCAGTATTTT. Translated: CASSPLAGSTDTQYF. The chain combines TRBV18 with TRBJ2-3, with TRBD2 identical over 9 bases. With V trimmed by 3 bases and J by 0 bases, 1 base remained unmatched. Germline lookup yields CDR1 KGHSH and CDR2 LQKENI. The CDR3 has 15 residues.